This T cell receptor (beta chain) was documented in a study of blood T cell repertoires in COVID-19. Study-level background: Researchers got acute and convalescent COVID-19 samples from the United States, Italy and Spain. T cells, B-cell-depleted T cells, or PBMCs provided the cDNA or gDNA that served as material.

In the study's own analysis: Reference gene primer amplification in the assay estimated nucleated cell counts. The data were produced by immunoSEQ multiplex PCR, yet TCRdb's version contains in-frame clones alone and is incomplete. V and J calls and clone size follow that table, whereas D and trimming were derived from the DNA. The sample lists just under 75,000 clones; around 80% were seen once. The CDR3 consists of 15 residues. Germline-derived CDR1 and CDR2 are MNHNY and SVGAGI (reference sequence). Between the trimmed V and J ends, which lost 6 bases and 2 bases, there was a span of 14 bases. Specimen: peripheral blood. The clonotype comes from a man older than 75 with active or convalescent COVID-19. The chain carries TRBV6-6 and TRBJ1-5; D might be TRBD1 (6 bases). The CDR3 DNA is TGTGCCAGCAGCCCAGGGGAATTTGGCAATCAGCCCCAGCATTTT. Its protein is CASSPGEFGNQPQHF.